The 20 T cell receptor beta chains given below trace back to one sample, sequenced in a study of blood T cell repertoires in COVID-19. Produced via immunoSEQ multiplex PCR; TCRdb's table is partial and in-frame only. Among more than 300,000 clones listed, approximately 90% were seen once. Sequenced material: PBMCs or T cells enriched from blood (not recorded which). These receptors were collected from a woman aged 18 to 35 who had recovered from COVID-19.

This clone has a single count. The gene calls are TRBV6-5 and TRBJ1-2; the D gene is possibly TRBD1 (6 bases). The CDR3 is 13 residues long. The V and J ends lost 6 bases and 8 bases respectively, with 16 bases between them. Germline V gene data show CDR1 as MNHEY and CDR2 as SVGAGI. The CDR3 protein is CASSRGGDRGYTF. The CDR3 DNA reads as TGTGCCAGCAGCCGAGGGGGGGACCGCGGCTACACCTTC.

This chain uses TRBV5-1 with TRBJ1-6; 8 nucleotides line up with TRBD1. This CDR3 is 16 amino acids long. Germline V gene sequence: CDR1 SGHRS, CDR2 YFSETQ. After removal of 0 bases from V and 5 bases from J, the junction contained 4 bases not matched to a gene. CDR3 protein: CASSLDQGANNSPLHF. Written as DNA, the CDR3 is TGCGCCAGCAGCTTGGATCAGGGGGCAAATAATTCACCCCTCCACTTT.

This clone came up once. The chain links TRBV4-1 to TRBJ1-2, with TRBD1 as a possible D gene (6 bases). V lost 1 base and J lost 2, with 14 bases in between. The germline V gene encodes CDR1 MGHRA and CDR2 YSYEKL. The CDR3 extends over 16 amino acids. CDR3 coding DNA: TGCGCCAGCAGCCAAGGCGGGGGGGCTGAGAACTATGGCTACACCTTC. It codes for CASSQGGGAENYGYTF.

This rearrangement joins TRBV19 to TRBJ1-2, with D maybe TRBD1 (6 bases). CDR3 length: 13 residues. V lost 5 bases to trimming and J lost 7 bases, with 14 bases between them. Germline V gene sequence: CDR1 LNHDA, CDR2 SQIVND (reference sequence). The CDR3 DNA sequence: TGTGCCAGTAGTCCTCGGGACATGGGTGGCTACACCTTC. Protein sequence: CASSPRDMGGYTF.

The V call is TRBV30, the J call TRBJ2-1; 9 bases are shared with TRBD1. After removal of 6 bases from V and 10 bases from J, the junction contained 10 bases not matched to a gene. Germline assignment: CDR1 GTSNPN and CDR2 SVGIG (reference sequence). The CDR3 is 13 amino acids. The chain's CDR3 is CACPDRGYHEQFF. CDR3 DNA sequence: TGTGCCTGCCCCGACAGGGGGTATCACGAGCAGTTCTTC.

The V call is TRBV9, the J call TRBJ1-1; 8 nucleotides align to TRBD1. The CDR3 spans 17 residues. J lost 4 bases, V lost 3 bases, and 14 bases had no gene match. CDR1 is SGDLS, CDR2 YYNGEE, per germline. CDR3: CASSATTTGVFSTEAFF. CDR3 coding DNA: TGTGCCAGCAGCGCCACCACGACAGGGGTTTTTAGCACTGAAGCTTTCTTT.

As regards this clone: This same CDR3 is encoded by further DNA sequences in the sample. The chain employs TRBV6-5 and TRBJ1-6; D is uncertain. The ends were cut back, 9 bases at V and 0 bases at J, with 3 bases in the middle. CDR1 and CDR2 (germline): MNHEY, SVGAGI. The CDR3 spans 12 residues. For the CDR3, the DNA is TGTGCCAGTAGCTCCTATAATTCACCCCTCCACTTT. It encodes CASSSYNSPLHF.

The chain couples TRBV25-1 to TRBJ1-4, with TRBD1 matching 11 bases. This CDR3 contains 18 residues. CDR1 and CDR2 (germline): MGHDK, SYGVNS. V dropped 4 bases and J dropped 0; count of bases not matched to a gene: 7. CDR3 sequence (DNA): TGTGCCAGCAGTGCGGGACAGGGGGTCGCCCCAACTAATGAAAAACTGTTTTTT. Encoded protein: CASSAGQGVAPTNEKLFF.

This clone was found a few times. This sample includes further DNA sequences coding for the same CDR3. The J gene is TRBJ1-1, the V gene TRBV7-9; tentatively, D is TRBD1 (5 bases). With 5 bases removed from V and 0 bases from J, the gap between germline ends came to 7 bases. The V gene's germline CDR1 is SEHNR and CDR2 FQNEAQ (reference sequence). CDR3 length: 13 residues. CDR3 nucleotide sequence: TGTGCCAGCAGCCTGACAGTGAACACTGAAGCTTTCTTT. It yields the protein CASSLTVNTEAFF.

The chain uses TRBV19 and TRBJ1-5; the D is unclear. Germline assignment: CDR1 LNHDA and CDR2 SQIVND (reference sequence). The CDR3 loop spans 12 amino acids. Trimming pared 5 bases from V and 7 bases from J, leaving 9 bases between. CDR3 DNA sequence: TGTGCCAGTAGTTCTAGGGAGCAGCCCCAGCATTTT. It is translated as CASSSREQPQHF.

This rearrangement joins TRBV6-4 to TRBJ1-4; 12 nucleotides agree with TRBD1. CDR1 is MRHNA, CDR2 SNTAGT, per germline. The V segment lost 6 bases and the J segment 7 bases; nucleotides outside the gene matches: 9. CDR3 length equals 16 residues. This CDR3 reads CASRAGTGGRSEKLFF. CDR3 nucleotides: TGTGCCAGCAGAGCCGGGACAGGGGGCCGAAGTGAAAAACTGTTTTTT.

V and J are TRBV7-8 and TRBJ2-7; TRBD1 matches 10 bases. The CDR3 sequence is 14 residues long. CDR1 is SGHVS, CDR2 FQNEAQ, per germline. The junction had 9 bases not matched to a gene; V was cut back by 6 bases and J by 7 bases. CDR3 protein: CASRTRQGAGEQYF. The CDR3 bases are TGTGCCAGCAGGACGCGACAGGGGGCTGGGGAGCAGTACTTC.

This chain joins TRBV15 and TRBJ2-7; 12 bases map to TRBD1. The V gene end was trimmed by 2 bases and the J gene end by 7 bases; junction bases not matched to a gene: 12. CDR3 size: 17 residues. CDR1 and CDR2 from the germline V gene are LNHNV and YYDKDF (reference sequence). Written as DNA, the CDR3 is TGTGCCACCAGCAGACATTTGGGGGGACAGGGGGCGCAGGAGCAGTACTTC. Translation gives CATSRHLGGQGAQEQYF.

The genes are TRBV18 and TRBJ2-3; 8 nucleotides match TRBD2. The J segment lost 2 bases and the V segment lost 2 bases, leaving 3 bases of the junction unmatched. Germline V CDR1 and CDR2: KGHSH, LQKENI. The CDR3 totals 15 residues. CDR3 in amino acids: CASSPVAGTTDTQYF. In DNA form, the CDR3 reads TGTGCCAGCTCACCAGTAGCGGGGACCACAGATACGCAGTATTTT. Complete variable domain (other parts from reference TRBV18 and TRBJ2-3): NAGVMQNPRHLVRRRGQEARLRCSPMKGHSHVYWYRQLPEEGLKFMVYLQKENIIDESGMPKERFSAEFPKEGPSILRIQQVVRGDSAAYFCASSPVAGTTDTQYFGPGTRLTVL.

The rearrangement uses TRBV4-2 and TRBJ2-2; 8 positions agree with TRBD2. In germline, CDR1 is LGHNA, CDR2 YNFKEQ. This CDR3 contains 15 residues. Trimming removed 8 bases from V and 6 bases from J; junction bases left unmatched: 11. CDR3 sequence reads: CASGTGTSAPGELFF. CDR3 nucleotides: TGTGCCAGCGGGACCGGGACTAGTGCCCCCGGGGAGCTGTTTTTT.

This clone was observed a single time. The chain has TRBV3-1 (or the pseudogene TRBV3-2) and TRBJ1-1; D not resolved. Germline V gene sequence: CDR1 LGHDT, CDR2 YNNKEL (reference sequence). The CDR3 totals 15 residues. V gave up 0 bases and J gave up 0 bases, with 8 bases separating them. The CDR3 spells CASSQERVMNTEAFF. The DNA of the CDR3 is TGTGCCAGCAGCCAAGAGCGGGTGATGAACACTGAAGCTTTCTTT.

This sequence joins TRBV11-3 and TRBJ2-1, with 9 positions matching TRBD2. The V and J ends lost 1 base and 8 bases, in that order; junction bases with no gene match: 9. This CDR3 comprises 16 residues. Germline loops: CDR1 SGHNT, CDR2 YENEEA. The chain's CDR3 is CASSLGTAGGLYEQFF. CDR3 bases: TGTGCCAGCAGCTTAGGGACAGCGGGGGGCCTGTATGAGCAGTTCTTC.

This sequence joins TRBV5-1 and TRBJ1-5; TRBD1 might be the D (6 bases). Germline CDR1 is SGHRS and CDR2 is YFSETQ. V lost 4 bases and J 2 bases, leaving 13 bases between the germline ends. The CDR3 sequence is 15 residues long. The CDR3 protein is CASSPQGLGNQPQHF. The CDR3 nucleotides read TGCGCCAGCAGCCCACAGGGTCTTGGCAATCAGCCCCAGCATTTT.

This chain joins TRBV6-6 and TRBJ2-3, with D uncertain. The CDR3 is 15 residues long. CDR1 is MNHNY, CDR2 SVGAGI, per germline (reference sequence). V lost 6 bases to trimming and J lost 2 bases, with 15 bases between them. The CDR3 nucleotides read TGTGCCAGCAGCGTACGACGGAGCTACACAGATACGCAGTATTTT. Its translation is CASSVRRSYTDTQYF.

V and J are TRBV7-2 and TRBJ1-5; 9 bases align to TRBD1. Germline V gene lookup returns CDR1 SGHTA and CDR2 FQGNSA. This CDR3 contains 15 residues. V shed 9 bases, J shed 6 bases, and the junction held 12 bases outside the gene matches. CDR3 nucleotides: TGTGCCAGTAACCCCACAGGGGGCGTCGGTCAGCCCCAGCATTTT. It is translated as CASNPTGGVGQPQHF.